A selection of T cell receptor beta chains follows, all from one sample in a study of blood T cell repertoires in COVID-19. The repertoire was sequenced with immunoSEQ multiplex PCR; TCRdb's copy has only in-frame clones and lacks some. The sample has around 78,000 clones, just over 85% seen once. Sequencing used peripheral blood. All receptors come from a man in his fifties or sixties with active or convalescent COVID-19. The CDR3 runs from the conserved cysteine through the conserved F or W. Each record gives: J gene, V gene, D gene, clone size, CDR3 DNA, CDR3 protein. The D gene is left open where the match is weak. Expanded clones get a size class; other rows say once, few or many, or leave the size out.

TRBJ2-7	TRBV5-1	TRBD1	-	TGCGCCAGCAGTTGGGACAGCAGAACCTACGAGCAGTACTTC	CASSWDSRTYEQYF
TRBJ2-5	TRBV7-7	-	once	TGTGCCAGCAGCTCAGGTGGGACCCAGTACTTC	CASSSGGTQYF
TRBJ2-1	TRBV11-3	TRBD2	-	TGTGCCAGCAGCTTGGGGACTAGCGGGACCTACAATGAGCAGTTCTTC	CASSLGTSGTYNEQFF
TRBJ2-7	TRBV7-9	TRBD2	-	TGTGCCAGCACCAGACTAGCGGGAGTGGGCGAGCAGTACTTC	CASTRLAGVGEQYF
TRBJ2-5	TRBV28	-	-	TGTGCCAGCAGTTCATCGGACAGGGACTACGAGACCCAGTACTTC	CASSSSDRDYETQYF
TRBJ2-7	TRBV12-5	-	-	TGTGCTAGTGGTGGCGTCGACAGGTACTACGAGCAGTACTTC	CASGGVDRYYEQYF
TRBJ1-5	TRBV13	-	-	TGTGCCAGCAGCCTCGGCGGGGATAGCAATCAGCCCCAGCATTTT	CASSLGGDSNQPQHF
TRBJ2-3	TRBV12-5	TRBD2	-	TGTGCTAGTGGTTTGGTACTTGGTAGCGGGGGGGTTAACACAGATACGCAGTATTTT	CASGLVLGSGGVNTDTQYF
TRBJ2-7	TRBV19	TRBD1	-	TGTGCCAGTAGTTCCCAGACAGGGTCGACCTACGAGCAGTACTTC	CASSSQTGSTYEQYF
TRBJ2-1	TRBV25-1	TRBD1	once	TGTGCCAGCTCCGGGACAGGGGGAAACAATGAGCAGTTCTTC	CASSGTGGNNEQFF
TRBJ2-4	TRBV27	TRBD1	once	TGTGCCAGCAGTACCCTGACAGGGTCTAACATTCAGTACTTC	CASSTLTGSNIQYF
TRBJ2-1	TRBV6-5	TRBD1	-	TGTGCCAGCACCAGGGGGTTCGGCAATGAGCAGTTCTTC	CASTRGFGNEQFF
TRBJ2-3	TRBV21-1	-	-	TGTGCCAGCAATGAGGATACGCAGTATTTT	CASNEDTQYF
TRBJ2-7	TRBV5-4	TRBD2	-	TGTGCCAGCAGCCCGCGGACTAGCGGGAGCTACGAGCAGTACTTC	CASSPRTSGSYEQYF
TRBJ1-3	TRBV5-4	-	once	TGTGCCAGCAGCTTAGATCTGACAGGCTCTGGAAACACCATATATTTT	CASSLDLTGSGNTIYF
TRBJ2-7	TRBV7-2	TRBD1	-	TGTGCCAGCAGCTTAGCAGGACAGGTTTACGAGCAGTACTTC	CASSLAGQVYEQYF
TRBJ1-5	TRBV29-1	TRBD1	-	TGCAGCGTTGAAATAGGGGGCAGGAAGCCCCAGCATTTT	CSVEIGGRKPQHF
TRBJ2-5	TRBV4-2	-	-	TGTGCCAGCAGCCAAGCGGCTAGCAGGGGTATCCAAGAGACCCAGTACTTC	CASSQAASRGIQETQYF
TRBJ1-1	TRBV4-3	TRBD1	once	TGCGCCAGCAGCCTCGGACAGGGCATGAACACTGAAGCTTTCTTT	CASSLGQGMNTEAFF
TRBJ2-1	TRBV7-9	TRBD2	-	TGTGCCAGCAGCTTAGGGGACTCTAGCGGCAATGAGCAGTTCTTC	CASSLGDSSGNEQFF
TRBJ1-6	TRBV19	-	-	TGTGCCAGTATTACCGGGGGTGGAAATTCACCCCTCCACTTT	CASITGGGNSPLHF
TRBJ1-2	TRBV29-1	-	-	TGCAGCGTTGAGCCAGACTTGTCCTACACCTTC	CSVEPDLSYTF
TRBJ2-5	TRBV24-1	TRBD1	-	TGTGCCACCAGTGAGGTTGACAGGGAAGAGACCCAGTACTTC	CATSEVDREETQYF
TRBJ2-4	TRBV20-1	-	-	TGCAGTGCTAGTACGCCCGGAACAGGGCCCCCTCTAAACATTCAGTACTTC	CSASTPGTGPPLNIQYF
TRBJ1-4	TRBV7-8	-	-	TGTGCCAGCAGCTCGGACACCGGTAACAGGAATGAAAAACTGTTTTTT	CASSSDTGNRNEKLFF
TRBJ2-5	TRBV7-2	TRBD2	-	TGTGCCAGCAGCCTTCCCGGAGCGGGGGGCCCGAAGACCCAGTACTTC	CASSLPGAGGPKTQYF
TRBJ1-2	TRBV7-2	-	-	TGTGCCAGCAGCTTAAAGCTCCCTTCGGGATATGGCTACACCTTC	CASSLKLPSGYGYTF
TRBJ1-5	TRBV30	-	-	TGTGCCTGGAGTTCAGGGGCTCAGCCCCAGCATTTT	CAWSSGAQPQHF
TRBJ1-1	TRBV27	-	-	TGTGCCAGCAGGTTCGGGGGGCATGGAACTGAAGCTTTCTTT	CASRFGGHGTEAFF
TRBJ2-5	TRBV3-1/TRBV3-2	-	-	TGTGCCAGCAGCCAAGGCCTCGCAGCCGCCGGGGAGACCCAGTACTTC	CASSQGLAAAGETQYF
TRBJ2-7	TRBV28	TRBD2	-	TGTGCCAGCAAAACCCGGACTAGCGGGAGCAGCTACGAGCAGTACTTC	CASKTRTSGSSYEQYF
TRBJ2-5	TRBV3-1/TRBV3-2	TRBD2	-	TGTGCCAGCAGCCAAGAAGGGAGGGGCGGAGAAGAGACCCAGTACTTC	CASSQEGRGGEETQYF
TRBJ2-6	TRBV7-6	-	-	TGTGCCAGCAGCCAGATCTCTGGGGCCAACGTCCTGACTTTC	CASSQISGANVLTF
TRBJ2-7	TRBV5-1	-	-	TGCGCCAGCAGCTTGGAGGGCAGGGCGGATTTCAGCGAGCAGTACTTC	CASSLEGRADFSEQYF
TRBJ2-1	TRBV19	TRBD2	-	TGTGCCAGTCTTTACCGGGGGGGATCCTACAATGAGCAGTTCTTC	CASLYRGGSYNEQFF
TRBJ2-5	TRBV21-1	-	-	TGTGCCAACCAGAAGGGGCAGGATCAAGAGACCCAGTACTTC	CANQKGQDQETQYF
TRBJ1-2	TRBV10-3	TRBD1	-	TGTGCCACCGAAAGAGGGACAGGGGATCGACGTAACTATGGCTACACCTTC	CATERGTGDRRNYGYTF
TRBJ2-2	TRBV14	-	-	TGTGCCAGCAGCCTTAGGAGGGGGCCCACCGGGGAGCTGTTTTTT	CASSLRRGPTGELFF
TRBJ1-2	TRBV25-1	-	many	TGTGCCAGCAGTGAACAGGGGCGGTACTATGGCTACACCTTC	CASSEQGRYYGYTF
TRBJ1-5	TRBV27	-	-	TGTGCCAGCAGCCCCACAGGAACCCAACGCCAGCCCCAGCATTTT	CASSPTGTQRQPQHF
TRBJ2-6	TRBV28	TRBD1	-	TGTGCCAGCAGTCTTACAGGGGGCGCTGGGGCCAACGTCCTGACTTTC	CASSLTGGAGANVLTF
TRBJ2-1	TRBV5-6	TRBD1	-	TGTGCCAGCAGCTTGGCGGGACAGAATGTCCTGTTCTTC	CASSLAGQNVLFF
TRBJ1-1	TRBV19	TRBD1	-	TGTGCCAGTATGCGAGACAGGGATTACACTGAAGCTTTCTTT	CASMRDRDYTEAFF
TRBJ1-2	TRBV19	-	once	TGTGCCAGTAGTCCCGGCGGGGGACTCCTTAACTATGGCTACACCTTC	CASSPGGGLLNYGYTF
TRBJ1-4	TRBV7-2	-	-	TGTGCCAGCAGCTTGGCTGGGCAGGGTAATGAAAAACTGTTTTTT	CASSLAGQGNEKLFF
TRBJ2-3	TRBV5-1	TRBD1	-	TGCGCCAGCAGCGCCCGACAGGGGGCGGGGGATACGCAGTATTTT	CASSARQGAGDTQYF
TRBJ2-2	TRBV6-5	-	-	TGTGCCAGGGACCAAAGGGACAAACCAACCGGGGAGCTGTTTTTT	CARDQRDKPTGELFF
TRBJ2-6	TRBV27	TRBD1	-	TGTGCCAGCAGTTTATTAGGACAGGGGGTTATCTCTGGGGCCAACGTCCTGACTTTC	CASSLLGQGVISGANVLTF
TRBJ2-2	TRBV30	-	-	TGTGCCTGGACCTCAGGGCTCGCGGCCAACACCGGGGAGCTGTTTTTT	CAWTSGLAANTGELFF
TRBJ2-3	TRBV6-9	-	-	TGTGCCAGCAGTTATAGCATGTTTTGTACAGATACGCAGTATTTT	CASSYSMFCTDTQYF
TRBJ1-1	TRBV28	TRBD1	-	TGTGCCACACAGGGGGCGACTGAAGCTTTCTTT	CATQGATEAFF
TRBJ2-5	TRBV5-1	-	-	TGCGCCAGCAGCTCACAGGTCTTCCAAGAGACCCAGTACTTC	CASSSQVFQETQYF
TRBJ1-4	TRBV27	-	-	TGTGCCAGCAGTTTATCCCAGGGCTTTGGTGAAAAACTGTTTTTT	CASSLSQGFGEKLFF
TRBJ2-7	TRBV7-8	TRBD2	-	TGTGCCAGCAGCTTAGGGCTAGCGGGGGCCCTACTCCACTACGAGCAGTACTTC	CASSLGLAGALLHYEQYF
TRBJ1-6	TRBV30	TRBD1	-	TGTGCCTGGGTCACAGGGGACAATTCACCCCTCCACTTT	CAWVTGDNSPLHF
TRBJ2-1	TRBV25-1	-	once	-	CASSVGVGTTFF
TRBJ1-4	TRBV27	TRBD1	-	TGTGCCAGCAGTACTACAGGGGGTACATCTAATGAAAAACTGTTTTTT	CASSTTGGTSNEKLFF
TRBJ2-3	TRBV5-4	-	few	TGTGCCAGCAGCTTGAAGGCGGGACGAAGCTTCACAGATACGCAGTATTTT	CASSLKAGRSFTDTQYF
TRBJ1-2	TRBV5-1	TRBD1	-	TGCGCCAGCAGCTCCGGGACAGACCTCTACTCTGGCTACACCTTC	CASSSGTDLYSGYTF